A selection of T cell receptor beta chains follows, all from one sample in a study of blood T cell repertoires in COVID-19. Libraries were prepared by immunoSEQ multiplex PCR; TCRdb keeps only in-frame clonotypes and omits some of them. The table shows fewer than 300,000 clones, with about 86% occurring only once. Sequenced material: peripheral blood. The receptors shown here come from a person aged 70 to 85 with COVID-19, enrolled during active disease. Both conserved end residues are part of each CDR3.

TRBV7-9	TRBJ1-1	CASSPQTGVNTEAFF
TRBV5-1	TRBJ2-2	CASSYGLAGGPDTGELFF
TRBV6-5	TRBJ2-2	CASSLSAGPLPGELFF
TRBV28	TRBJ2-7	CASSHRGTYEQYF
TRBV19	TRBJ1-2	CASSIGGTGTGGIRGYTF
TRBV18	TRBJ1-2	CASSSGTVDGYTF
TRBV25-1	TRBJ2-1	CASSGISGTLRNEQFF
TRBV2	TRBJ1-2	CASSEQGLGYTF
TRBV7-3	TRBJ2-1	CASSLTSGGRNEQFF
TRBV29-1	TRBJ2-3	CSVHGWNTQYF
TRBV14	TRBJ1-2	CASSRVGQTGASYGYTF
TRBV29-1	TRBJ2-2	CSVRELNTGELFF
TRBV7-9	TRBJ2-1	CASSLNLGEQFF
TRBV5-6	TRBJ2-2	CASSLVRGAPTGELFF
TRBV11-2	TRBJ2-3	CASSLSETDTQYF
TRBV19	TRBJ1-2	CASTEVVRTYGYTF
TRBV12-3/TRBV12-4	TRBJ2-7	CASSLGSGFWQYF
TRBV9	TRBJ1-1	CASSVESGHTEAFF
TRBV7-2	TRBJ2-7	CASSFFSSYEQYF
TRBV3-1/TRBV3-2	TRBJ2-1	CASSRGVGDEQFF
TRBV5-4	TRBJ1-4	CASSSGQLEKLFF
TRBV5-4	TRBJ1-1	CASSFPTGNTEAFF
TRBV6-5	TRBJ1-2	CASSSTGGSYGYTF
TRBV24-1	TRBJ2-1	CATSEGGLVRNEQFF
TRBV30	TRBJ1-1	CAWSGGSVSTNTEAFF
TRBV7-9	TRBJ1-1	CASSSGDRSTEAFF
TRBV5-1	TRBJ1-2	CASSVWTTGDYGYTF
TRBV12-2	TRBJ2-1	CASRSDRGCNEQFF
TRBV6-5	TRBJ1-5	CASSYAGTDLSQPQHF
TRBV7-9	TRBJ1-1	CASSLGLHENTEAFF
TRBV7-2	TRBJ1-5	CASSWSRQGGQPQHF
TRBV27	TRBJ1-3	CASSPYYVTGRHSGNTIYF
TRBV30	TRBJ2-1	CAWRYRGGPSNEQFF
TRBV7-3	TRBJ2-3	CASSRAPEDTQYF
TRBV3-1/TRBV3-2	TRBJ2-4	CASSQDPNRVGRDIQYF
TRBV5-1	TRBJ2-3	CASAGTGGTDTQYF
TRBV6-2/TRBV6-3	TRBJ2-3	CASSYSQGRTSQDTQYF
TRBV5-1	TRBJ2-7	CASRKEGYEQYF
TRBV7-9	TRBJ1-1	CASSLGGLGRNTEAFF
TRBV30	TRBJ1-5	CAWSTESNQPQHF
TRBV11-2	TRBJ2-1	CASSTDRRDEQFF
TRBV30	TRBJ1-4	CAWSVQGDEKLFF
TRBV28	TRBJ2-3	CASSLGGQGTDTQYF
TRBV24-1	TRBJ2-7	CATSGPEGLAGAYEQYF
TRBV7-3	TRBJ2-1	CASSPIDRSLAGGFDNEQFF
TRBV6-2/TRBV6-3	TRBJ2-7	CASSASGTPYEQYF
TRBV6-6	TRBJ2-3	CASSRLAGGGTDTQYF
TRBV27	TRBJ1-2	CASRDRFSGYTF
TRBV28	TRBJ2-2	CASSSRTSGDANTGELFF
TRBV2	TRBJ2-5	CASSQLAGGPRETQYF
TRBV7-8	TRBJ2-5	CASSPSPRPETQYF
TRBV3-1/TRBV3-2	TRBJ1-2	CASRRQGPNYGYTF
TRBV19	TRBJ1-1	CASSIREGPEAFF
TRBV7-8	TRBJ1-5	CASSLESTINQPQHF
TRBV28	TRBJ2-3	CASSPPRAGGTDTQYF
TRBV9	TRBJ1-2	CASSVRSGGQGAGYGYTF
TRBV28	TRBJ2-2	CASSSPGQKNTGELFF
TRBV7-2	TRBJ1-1	CASSPTGRVRGNTEAFF
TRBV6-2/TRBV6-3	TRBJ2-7	CASSYWAGAGSYEQYF
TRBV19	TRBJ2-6	CASSIGGAGANVLTF